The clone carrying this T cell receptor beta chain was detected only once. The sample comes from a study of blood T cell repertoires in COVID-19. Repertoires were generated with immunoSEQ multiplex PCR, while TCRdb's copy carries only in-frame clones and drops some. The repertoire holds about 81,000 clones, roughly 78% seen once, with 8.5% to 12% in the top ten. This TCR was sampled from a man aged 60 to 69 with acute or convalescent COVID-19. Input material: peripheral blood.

CDR3 protein: CASSPRSRLSYNEQFF. In nucleotides, the CDR3 is TGTGCCAGCAGCCCCCGAAGCCGACTCTCCTACAATGAGCAGTTCTTC. J is TRBJ2-1 and V is TRBV3-1 (or the pseudogene TRBV3-2); D unresolved. Deletions cut 4 bases from V and 0 bases from J, with 13 bases between. Germline CDR1 and CDR2: LGHDT and YNNKEL (reference sequence). This CDR3 comprises 16 residues.